This TCR beta chain comes out of a study of spatial heterogeneity in lung cancer. The wider study: Averaged across combinations, each unique TCR and UMI pairing appeared more than ten times in raw reads, which were uncorrected. Study findings and constraints: Ubiquitous, expanded tumor-derived TCRs were more frequently observed in blood at resection than at follow-up.

V lost 4 bases to trimming and J lost 1 base, with 10 bases between them. CDR3 length equals 14 residues. Germline CDR1 and CDR2: KGHSH and LQKENI. Time point defined: sample taken at primary tumor resection. The sequenced material consisted of unsorted whole RNA from tumor, nontumor lung or frozen PBMC. TCRdb called the 5' RACE reads again in MiXCR, with one record for every CDR3 protein. Counted here are about 42,000 distinct CDR3 sequences, approximately 7% occurring once; the ten biggest clones make up 35% to 55%. At least ten counts were recorded for this clonotype. No antigen is known for it. Sequencing used PBMCs, obtained at surgery. The receptor comes from a female donor with early-stage non-small cell lung cancer. V usage is TRBV18 and J usage is TRBJ1-1; D is unresolved. The CDR3 nucleotides are TGTGCCAGCTCACGTCAGGCAGGGAACACTGAAGCTTTCTTT. Its translation is CASSRQAGNTEAFF.